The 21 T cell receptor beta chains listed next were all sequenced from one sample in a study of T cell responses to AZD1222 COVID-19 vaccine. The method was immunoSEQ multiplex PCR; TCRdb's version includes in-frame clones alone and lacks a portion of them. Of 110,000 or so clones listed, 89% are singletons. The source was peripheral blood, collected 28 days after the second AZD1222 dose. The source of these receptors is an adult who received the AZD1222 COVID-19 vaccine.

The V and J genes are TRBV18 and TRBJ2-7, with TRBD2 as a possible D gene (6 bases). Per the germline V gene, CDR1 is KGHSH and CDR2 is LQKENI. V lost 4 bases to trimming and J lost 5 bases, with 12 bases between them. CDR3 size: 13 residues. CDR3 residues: CASSLQGGDEQYF. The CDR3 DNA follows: TGTGCCAGCTCACTGCAGGGAGGTGACGAGCAGTACTTC.

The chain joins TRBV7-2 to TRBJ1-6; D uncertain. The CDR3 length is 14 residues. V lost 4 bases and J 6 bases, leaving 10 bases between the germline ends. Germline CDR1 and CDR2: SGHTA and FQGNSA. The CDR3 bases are TGTGCCAGCAGCTACCCCGAGGGTAATTCACCCCTCCACTTT. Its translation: CASSYPEGNSPLHF.

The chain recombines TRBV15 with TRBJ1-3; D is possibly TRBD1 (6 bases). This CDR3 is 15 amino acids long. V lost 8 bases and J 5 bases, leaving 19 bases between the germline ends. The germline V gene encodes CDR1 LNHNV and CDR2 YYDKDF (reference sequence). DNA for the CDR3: TGTGCCACCGGAAACAGGGAAGTTCCTAGAAACACCATATATTTT. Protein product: CATGNREVPRNTIYF. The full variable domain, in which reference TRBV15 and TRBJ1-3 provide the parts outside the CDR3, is DAMVIQNPRYQVTQFGKPVTLSCSQTLNHNVMYWYQQKSSQAPKLLFHYYDKDFNNEADTPDNFQSRRPNTSFCFLDIRSPGLGDTAMYLCATGNREVPRNTIYFGEGSWLTVV.

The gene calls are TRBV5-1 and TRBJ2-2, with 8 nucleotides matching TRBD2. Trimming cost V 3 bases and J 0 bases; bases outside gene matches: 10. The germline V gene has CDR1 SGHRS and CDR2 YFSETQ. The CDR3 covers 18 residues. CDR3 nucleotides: TGCGCCAGCAGCTCTCTCCTCGGAGCGGGAGCGAACACCGGGGAGCTGTTTTTT. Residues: CASSSLLGAGANTGELFF.

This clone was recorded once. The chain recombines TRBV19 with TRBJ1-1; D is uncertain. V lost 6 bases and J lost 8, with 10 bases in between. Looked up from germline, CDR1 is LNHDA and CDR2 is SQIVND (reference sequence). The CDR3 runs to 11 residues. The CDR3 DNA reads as TGTGCCAGTAGGGCGTTGTGGGAAGCTTTCTTT. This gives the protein CASRALWEAFF.

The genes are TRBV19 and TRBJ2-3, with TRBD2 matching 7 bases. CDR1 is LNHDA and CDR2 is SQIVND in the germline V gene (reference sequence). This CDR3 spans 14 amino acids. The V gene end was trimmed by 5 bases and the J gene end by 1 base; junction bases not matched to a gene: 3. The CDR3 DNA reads TGTGCCAGTAGTTTTACTAGCGGCACAGATACGCAGTATTTT. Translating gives CASSFTSGTDTQYF.

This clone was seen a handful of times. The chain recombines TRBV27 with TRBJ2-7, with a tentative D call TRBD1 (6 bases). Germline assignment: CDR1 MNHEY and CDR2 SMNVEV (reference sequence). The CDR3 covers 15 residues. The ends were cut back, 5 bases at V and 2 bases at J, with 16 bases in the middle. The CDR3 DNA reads TGTGCCAGCAGTAGAAAGGGGGATCCCGCCTACGAGCAGTACTTC. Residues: CASSRKGDPAYEQYF.

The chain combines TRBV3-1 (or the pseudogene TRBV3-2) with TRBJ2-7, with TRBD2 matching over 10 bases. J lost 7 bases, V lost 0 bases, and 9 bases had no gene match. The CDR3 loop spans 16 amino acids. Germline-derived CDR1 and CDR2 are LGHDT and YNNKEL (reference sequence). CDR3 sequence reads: CASSQDWGLAGVEQYF. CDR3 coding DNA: TGTGCCAGCAGCCAAGATTGGGGGCTAGCGGGAGTAGAGCAGTACTTC.

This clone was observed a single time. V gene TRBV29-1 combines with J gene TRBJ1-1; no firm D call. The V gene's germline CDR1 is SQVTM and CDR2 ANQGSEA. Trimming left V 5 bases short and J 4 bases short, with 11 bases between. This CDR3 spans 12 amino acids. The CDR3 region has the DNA TGCAGCGTTCTGGAAGGGCCCACTGAAGCTTTCTTT. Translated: CSVLEGPTEAFF.

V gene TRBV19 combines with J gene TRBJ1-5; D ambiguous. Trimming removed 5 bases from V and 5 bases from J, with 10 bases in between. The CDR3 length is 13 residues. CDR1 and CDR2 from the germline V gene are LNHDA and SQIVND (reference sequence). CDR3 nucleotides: TGTGCCAGTAGTGGCAGATTTTATCAGCCCCAGCATTTT. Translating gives CASSGRFYQPQHF.

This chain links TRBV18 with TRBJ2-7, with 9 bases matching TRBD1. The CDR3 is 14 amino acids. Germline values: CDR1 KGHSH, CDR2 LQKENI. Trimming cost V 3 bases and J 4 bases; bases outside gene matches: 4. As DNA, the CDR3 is TGTGCCAGCTCACCGGGACAGGGATTTTACGAGCAGTACTTC. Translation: CASSPGQGFYEQYF.

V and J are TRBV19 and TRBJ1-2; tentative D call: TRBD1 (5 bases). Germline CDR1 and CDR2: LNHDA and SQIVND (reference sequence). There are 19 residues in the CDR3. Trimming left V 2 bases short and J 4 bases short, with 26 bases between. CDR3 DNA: TGTGCCAGTAGTATATGGGCCGCGATGGGGGGGACCCCCCTCTATGGCTACACCTTC. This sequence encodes CASSIWAAMGGTPLYGYTF.

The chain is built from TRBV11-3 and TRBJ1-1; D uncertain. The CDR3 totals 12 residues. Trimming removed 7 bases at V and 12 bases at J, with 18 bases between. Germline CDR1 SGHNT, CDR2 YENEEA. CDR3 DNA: TGTGCCAGCACCAAACCAGGCGAGCCCACTTTCTTT. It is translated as CASTKPGEPTFF.

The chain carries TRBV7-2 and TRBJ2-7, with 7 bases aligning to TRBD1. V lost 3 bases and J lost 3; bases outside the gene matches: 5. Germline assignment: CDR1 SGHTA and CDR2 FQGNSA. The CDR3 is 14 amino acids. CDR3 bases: TGTGCCAGCAGCTTGGGGACAGACCTCTACGAGCAGTACTTC. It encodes CASSLGTDLYEQYF.

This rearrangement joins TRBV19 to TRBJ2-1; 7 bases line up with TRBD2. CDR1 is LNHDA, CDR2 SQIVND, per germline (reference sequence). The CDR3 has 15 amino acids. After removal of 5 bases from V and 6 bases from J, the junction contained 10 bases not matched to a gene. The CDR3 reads CASSPAGVELNEQFF. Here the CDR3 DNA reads TGTGCCAGTAGTCCCGCGGGGGTCGAACTCAATGAGCAGTTCTTC.

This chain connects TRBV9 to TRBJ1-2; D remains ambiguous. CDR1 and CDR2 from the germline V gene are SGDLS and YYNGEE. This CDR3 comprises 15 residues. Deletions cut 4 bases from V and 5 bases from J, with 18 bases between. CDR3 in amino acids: CASSRLQVEAYGYTF. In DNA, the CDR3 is TGTGCCAGCAGCCGCCTTCAGGTGGAGGCGTATGGCTACACCTTC.

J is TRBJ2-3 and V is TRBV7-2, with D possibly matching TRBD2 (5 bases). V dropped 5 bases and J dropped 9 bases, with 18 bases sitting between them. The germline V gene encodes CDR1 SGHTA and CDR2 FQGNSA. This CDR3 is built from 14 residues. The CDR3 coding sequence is TGTGCCAGCAGCCCAAGGACTGGGGAGAGCACGCAGTATTTT. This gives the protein CASSPRTGESTQYF.

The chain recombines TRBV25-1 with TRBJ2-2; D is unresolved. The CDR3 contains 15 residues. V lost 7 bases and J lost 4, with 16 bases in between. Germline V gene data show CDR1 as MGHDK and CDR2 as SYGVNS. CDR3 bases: TGTGCCAGCACCCACCTAGGACCCCTCACCGGGGAGCTGTTTTTT. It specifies CASTHLGPLTGELFF.

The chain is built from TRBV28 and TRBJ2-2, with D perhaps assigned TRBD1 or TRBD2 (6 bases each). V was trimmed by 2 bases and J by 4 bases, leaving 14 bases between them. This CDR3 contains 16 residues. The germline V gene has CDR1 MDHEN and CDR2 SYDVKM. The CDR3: CASSLKQGGGTGELFF. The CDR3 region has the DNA TGTGCCAGCAGTTTAAAACAGGGAGGCGGCACCGGGGAGCTGTTTTTT.

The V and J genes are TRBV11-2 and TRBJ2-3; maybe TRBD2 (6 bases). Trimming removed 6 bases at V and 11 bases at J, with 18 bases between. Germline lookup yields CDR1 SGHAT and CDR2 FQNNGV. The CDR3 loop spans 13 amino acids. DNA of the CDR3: TGTGCCAGCAGTTCCAACCGGGACTCGAGGCAGTATTTT. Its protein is CASSSNRDSRQYF. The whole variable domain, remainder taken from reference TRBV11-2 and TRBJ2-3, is EAGVAQSPRYKIIEKRQSVAFWCNPISGHATLYWYQQILGQGPKLLIQFQNNGVVDDSQLPKDRFSAERLKGVDSTLKIQPAKLEDSAVYLCASSSNRDSRQYFGPGTRLTVL.

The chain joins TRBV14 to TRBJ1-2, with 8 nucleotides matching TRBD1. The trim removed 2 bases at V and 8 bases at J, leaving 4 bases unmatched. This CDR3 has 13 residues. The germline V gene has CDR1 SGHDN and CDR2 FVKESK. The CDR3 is CASSQLQGGGYTF. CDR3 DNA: TGTGCCAGCAGCCAACTACAGGGGGGCGGCTACACCTTC.